Following are 31 T cell receptor beta chains from one sample sequenced in a study of cytomegalovirus exposure and HLA in healthy donors. The PCR was carried out with 60 Vbeta primers and 13 Jbeta primers. Sequencing was performed with immunoSEQ multiplex PCR; in TCRdb, only in-frame clones are kept and a portion is missing. The data hold 100,000 to 150,000 clones, with roughly four fifths observed a single time. The sequenced material came from PBMCs. The receptors were sampled from a woman between 18 and 29 years old in good health and CMV-seronegative.

V usage is TRBV6-5 and J usage is TRBJ1-6; D gene unclear. Germline values: CDR1 MNHEY, CDR2 SVGAGI. The CDR3 has 16 residues. Trimming took 2 bases from V and 0 from J, leaving 8 bases between them. The CDR3, as DNA: TGTGCCAGCAGTTACCGGAGTAGCTCCTATAATTCACCCCTCCACTTT. Translation: CASSYRSSSYNSPLHF.

The genes are TRBV7-8 and TRBJ1-5, with no clear D. Per the germline V gene, CDR1 is SGHVS and CDR2 is FQNEAQ. There are 18 residues in the CDR3. Between the trimmed V and J ends, which lost 1 base and 0 bases, there was a span of 16 bases. The CDR3 region is CASSLGRGRAISNQPQHF. The DNA of the CDR3 is TGTGCCAGCAGCTTAGGACGGGGTCGGGCAATTAGCAATCAGCCCCAGCATTTT.

In DNA form, the CDR3 reads TGTGCCAGTAGTATGCAGGGGGCCCATCAGCCCCAGCATTTT. Its protein product is CASSMQGAHQPQHF. This sequence joins TRBV19 and TRBJ1-5; 8 bases map to TRBD1. Trimming took 3 bases from V and 5 from J; bases not matched to a gene: 3. Germline V gives CDR1 LNHDA, CDR2 SQIVND (reference sequence). The CDR3 is made up of 14 amino acids.

This chain links TRBV7-2 with TRBJ2-7, with 8 bases aligning to TRBD2. J gave up 4 bases and V 5 bases, and 13 bases lay outside the gene matches. This CDR3 is 16 amino acids long. The V gene's germline CDR1 is SGHTA and CDR2 FQGNSA. CDR3 nucleotides: TGTGCCAGCAGCCCCCCTGCGGGGGGTTCCTCATACGAGCAGTACTTC. Translated: CASSPPAGGSSYEQYF.

CDR3 coding DNA: TGTGCCAGCGGGGACAGGGGGCGCCAATCACCCCTCCACTTT. It codes for CASGDRGRQSPLHF. The chain carries TRBV6-5 and TRBJ1-6; 12 bases align to TRBD1. Germline loops: CDR1 MNHEY, CDR2 SVGAGI. The J segment lost 10 bases and the V segment lost 8 bases, leaving 6 bases of the junction unmatched. The CDR3 length is 14 residues.

This clone was picked up a small number of times. The CDR3 nucleotides read TGTGCCAGCAGTGAAATTCCAGGCGCGAACACCGGGGAGCTGTTTTTT. Its translation: CASSEIPGANTGELFF. The rearrangement links TRBV6-1 to TRBJ2-2; the D is unclear. The V gene's germline CDR1 is MNHNS and CDR2 SASEGT. The CDR3 consists of 16 residues. Trimming shortened V by 2 bases and J by 0 bases, and 10 bases separated the two germline ends.

This rearrangement joins TRBV5-6 to TRBJ2-7; D possibly corresponds to TRBD1 (5 bases). This CDR3 is 14 amino acids long. Between the trimmed V and J ends, which lost 0 bases and 6 bases, there was a span of 13 bases. Germline values: CDR1 SGHDT, CDR2 YYEEEE. CDR3 sequence reads: CASSLGAGSGEQYF. The CDR3 DNA sequence: TGTGCCAGCAGCTTGGGTGCAGGGTCTGGCGAGCAGTACTTC.

The rearrangement joins TRBV6-5 to TRBJ2-7; TRBD2 agrees at 12 bases. The trim removed 10 bases at V and 4 bases at J, leaving 8 bases unmatched. The CDR3 runs 14 residues. From germline, CDR1 is MNHEY and CDR2 SVGAGI. The CDR3 DNA follows: TGTGCCACCTGGGGTCTAGCGGGAGGGTACGAGCAGTACTTC. It is translated as CATWGLAGGYEQYF.

J is TRBJ1-1 and V is TRBV4-1; D gene ambiguous. V was trimmed by 0 bases and J by 5 bases, leaving 10 bases between them. The CDR3 runs to 14 residues. The germline V gene has CDR1 MGHRA and CDR2 YSYEKL. The CDR3 reads CASSQEYRETEAFF. In nucleotides, the CDR3 is TGCGCCAGCAGCCAAGAATACCGAGAGACTGAAGCTTTCTTT.

The chain has TRBV19 and TRBJ2-7, with a weak D call TRBD1 (5 bases). CDR1 LNHDA and CDR2 SQIVND come from the germline V gene (reference sequence). The CDR3 contains 14 residues. V lost 5 bases and J 0 bases, leaving 11 bases between the germline ends. The CDR3 sequence is CASSHQGSSYEQYF. CDR3 nucleotides: TGTGCCAGTAGTCACCAGGGAAGCTCCTACGAGCAGTACTTC.

This chain joins TRBV5-1 and TRBJ2-7, with 8 positions matching TRBD2. CDR3 length: 14 residues. CDR1 SGHRS and CDR2 YFSETQ come from the germline V gene. The J segment lost 3 bases and the V segment lost 4 bases, leaving 6 bases of the junction unmatched. This CDR3 is CASSLSGRDYEQYF. The CDR3 DNA sequence: TGCGCCAGCAGCCTATCCGGGAGGGACTACGAGCAGTACTTC.

This clone has more than one count but fewer than ten. The sample contains more than one DNA sequence encoding this CDR3. This chain links TRBV6-5 with TRBJ1-2; D is unclear. This CDR3 is built from 13 residues. Germline CDR1 reads MNHEY; CDR2 reads SVGAGI. The V and J ends lost 5 bases and 4 bases respectively, with 11 bases between them. The CDR3, as DNA: TGTGCCAGCAGTCCTGAGGGAATCTATGGCTACACCTTC. Translated, it gives CASSPEGIYGYTF.

Turning to this clone: A junction boundary mismatches the germline segment, possibly from a read error. The chain links TRBV5-4 to TRBJ2-7; 10 nucleotides align to TRBD1. The CDR3 is 12 residues long. From germline, CDR1 is SGHNT and CDR2 YYREEE (reference sequence). The CDR3 is CASTRRGQGRSF. As DNA, the CDR3 is TGTGCCAGCACCAGACGGGGACAGGGGAGGAGCTTC.

The J gene is TRBJ1-1, the V gene TRBV11-2; D gene uncertain. V was shortened by 2 bases and J by 1 base, with 14 bases between the two germline ends. The CDR3 is 16 amino acids. The germline V gene encodes CDR1 SGHAT and CDR2 FQNNGV. The CDR3 DNA reads as TGTGCCAGCAGCTTAATTTTTAGGAGATCGAACACTGAAGCTTTCTTT. Encoded protein: CASSLIFRRSNTEAFF.

The rearrangement links TRBV11-2 to TRBJ2-5; D possibly corresponds to TRBD2 (6 bases). V dropped 5 bases and J dropped 4 bases, with 14 bases sitting between them. The CDR3 contains 14 residues. Germline assignment: CDR1 SGHAT and CDR2 FQNNGV. The CDR3 DNA reads as TGTGCCAGCAGCCCAGGAGTGGGAGGAGAGACCCAGTACTTC. Protein sequence: CASSPGVGGETQYF.

The chain employs TRBV4-3 and TRBJ1-2; D gene uncertain. CDR1 LGHNA and CDR2 YSLEER come from the germline V gene. Trimming pared 4 bases from V and 4 bases from J, leaving 22 bases between. This CDR3 is built from 17 residues. The CDR3 DNA reads TGCGCCAGCAGCCCCCGGGATGGCGGGGTCTTGGGCTATGGCTACACCTTC. Translation: CASSPRDGGVLGYGYTF.

The chain employs TRBV2 and TRBJ1-1; no firm D call. The V gene lost 7 bases and the J gene lost 1 base, with 10 bases spanning the gap. CDR3 size: 13 residues. Per the germline V gene, CDR1 is SNHLY and CDR2 is FYNNEI. CDR3 sequence (DNA): TGTGCCAGCACCTCGAGGCCGAACACTGAAGCTTTCTTT. Translating it yields CASTSRPNTEAFF.

The chain carries TRBV27 and TRBJ1-5, with a possible D match to TRBD1 (6 bases). There are 15 residues in the CDR3. The ends were cut back, 6 bases at V and 4 bases at J, with 16 bases in the middle. Germline CDR1 and CDR2: MNHEY and SMNVEV (reference sequence). In DNA, the CDR3 is TGTGCCAGCAGGCTGTCAGGGGCCTTTAATCAGCCCCAGCATTTT. It codes for CASRLSGAFNQPQHF.

The rearrangement links TRBV29-1 to TRBJ2-3, with 13 nucleotides matching TRBD2. Germline V lookup: CDR1 SQVTM, CDR2 ANQGSEA. The CDR3 has 16 residues. V was pared by 6 bases and J by 0 bases, with 6 bases of the junction left unmatched. CDR3: CSVVGTSGTSTDTQYF. For the CDR3, the DNA is TGCAGCGTAGTAGGGACTAGCGGGACGAGCACAGATACGCAGTATTTT.

The chain joins TRBV11-3 to TRBJ2-1; 11 bases are shared with TRBD2. J gave up 9 bases and V 3 bases, and 4 bases lay outside the gene matches. Germline CDR1 reads SGHNT; CDR2 reads YENEEA. The CDR3 has 14 residues. The CDR3 is CASSFSGRAGEQFF. Here the CDR3 DNA reads TGTGCCAGCAGCTTTAGCGGGAGGGCCGGTGAGCAGTTCTTC.

CDR3 sequence: CASSSLAGAYNEQFF. The CDR3 coding sequence is TGTGCCAGCTCGTCACTAGCGGGCGCCTACAATGAGCAGTTCTTC. V is TRBV18 and J is TRBJ2-1, with 9 positions matching TRBD2. Germline V lookup: CDR1 KGHSH, CDR2 LQKENI. The V gene end was trimmed by 6 bases and the J gene end by 2 bases; junction bases not matched to a gene: 5. The CDR3 consists of 15 residues. Drawing the rest from reference TRBV18 and TRBJ2-1, the complete variable domain is NAGVMQNPRHLVRRRGQEARLRCSPMKGHSHVYWYRQLPEEGLKFMVYLQKENIIDESGMPKERFSAEFPKEGPSILRIQQVVRGDSAAYFCASSSLAGAYNEQFFGPGTRLTVL.

The chain employs TRBV27 and TRBJ2-7, with D unresolved. The CDR3 has 14 amino acids. V lost 4 bases, J lost 0 bases, and 10 bases lay in between. The germline gives CDR1 MNHEY, CDR2 SMNVEV (reference sequence). CDR3 region: CASSSQEASYEQYF. The CDR3 DNA reads TGTGCCAGCAGTTCCCAGGAAGCCTCCTACGAGCAGTACTTC.

This clone was picked up a small number of times. The chain uses TRBV19 and TRBJ2-1; a possible D gene is TRBD1 (5 bases). CDR3 length: 13 residues. The germline V gene has CDR1 LNHDA and CDR2 SQIVND (reference sequence). The germline V and J ends were trimmed by 2 bases and 6 bases, with 8 bases remaining between them. CDR3 region: CASSIQGSNEQFF. The CDR3 region has the DNA TGTGCCAGTAGTATACAGGGCTCCAATGAGCAGTTCTTC.

The rearrangement links TRBV4-1 to TRBJ1-2; D not certain. V lost 3 bases and J lost 8, with 16 bases in between. Germline-derived CDR1 and CDR2 are MGHRA and YSYEKL. This CDR3 contains 14 residues. CDR3 loop: CASSHAVRDSGYTF. The DNA of the CDR3 is TGCGCCAGCAGCCATGCCGTCCGAGATTCCGGCTACACCTTC.

This sequence joins TRBV11-3 and TRBJ1-6; 7 bases align to TRBD1. Germline trimming cut 5 bases from V and 8 bases from J; bases unmatched to any gene: 3. Germline CDR1 SGHNT, CDR2 YENEEA. The CDR3 extends over 13 amino acids. The CDR3 here is CASSTRGDSPLHF. The CDR3, as DNA: TGTGCCAGCAGCACCAGGGGGGATTCACCCCTCCACTTT.

The chain is built from TRBV18 and TRBJ1-5; D is possibly TRBD1 (6 bases). V was clipped by 10 bases and J by 4 bases, with 14 bases between them. The germline V gene has CDR1 KGHSH and CDR2 LQKENI. The length of the CDR3 is 13 residues. CDR3 nucleotides: TGTGCCACTCTAGGACAGCTGAATCAGCCCCAGCATTTT. This gives the protein CATLGQLNQPQHF.

This chain connects TRBV7-9 to TRBJ2-3; 9 bases agree with TRBD2. Looked up from germline, CDR1 is SEHNR and CDR2 is FQNEAQ (reference sequence). With V trimmed by 3 bases and J by 4 bases, 11 bases remained unmatched. The CDR3 totals 17 residues. CDR3 residues: CASSFDLGLAWADTQYF. CDR3 nucleotides: TGTGCCAGCAGCTTTGATTTGGGACTAGCCTGGGCAGATACGCAGTATTTT.

The chain employs TRBV13 and TRBJ1-1; TRBD1 aligns across 9 bases. The CDR3 spans 14 residues. The germline V gene has CDR1 PRHDT and CDR2 FYEKMQ (reference sequence). J gave up 5 bases and V 5 bases, and 6 bases lay outside the gene matches. Here the CDR3 DNA reads TGTGCCAGCAGCGCCAACAGGGGGCGAACTGAAGCTTTCTTT. Translation gives CASSANRGRTEAFF.

Concerning this clone itself: Mismatch with germline at one junction end may stem from a read error. As DNA, the CDR3 is TGTGCCAGCTCACCAATGGTTTCTGGGGCCAACGGCCTGACTTTC. It translates to CASSPMVSGANGLTF. The V gene is TRBV18, the J gene TRBJ2-6; possibly TRBD1 for D (5 bases). The CDR3 loop spans 15 amino acids. Germline CDR1 KGHSH, CDR2 LQKENI.

The chain uses TRBV2 and TRBJ2-3; 11 bases are a match to TRBD2. The V and J ends lost 0 bases and 2 bases, in that order; junction bases with no gene match: 7. This CDR3 has 18 residues. Germline CDR1 and CDR2: SNHLY and FYNNEI. CDR3 nucleotide sequence: TGTGCCAGCAGTGAAGCGCTTATAGCGGGGGGGTTCACAGATACGCAGTATTTT. It translates to CASSEALIAGGFTDTQYF.

V and J are TRBV7-6 and TRBJ2-5, with D hard to call. The J call may be faulty, since TRBJ2-7 better matches the DNA end. Germline CDR1 reads SGHVS; CDR2 reads FNYEAQ. The CDR3 totals 13 residues. CDR3 region: CASSLGLAYEQYF. The CDR3 coding sequence is TGTGCCAGCAGCTTAGGCCTAGCCTACGAGCAGTACTTC.